The 4 T cell receptor beta chains reported below all come from one sample, sequenced in a study of T-cell reconstitution after alpha-beta-depleted transplantation in children. Preparing the TCRbeta library involved the use of unique molecular identifiers. One entry per CDR3 protein results from TCRdb running MiXCR on the PCR reads. The top ten clones hold roughly 3.3% of a sample with hundreds of thousands of distinct CDR3 sequences, around 20% of them seen once. The sequences come from PBMCs from the stem cell graft donor, collected from the stem cell graft. These TCRs come from a human donor who donated a stem cell graft to a child with acute lymphoblastic leukemia.

This clonotype has more than one count but fewer than ten. The rearrangement uses TRBV29-1 and TRBJ1-1; unclear D gene. CDR3 length equals 14 residues. Trimming removed 7 bases from V and 2 bases from J, with 17 bases in between. CDR1 is SQVTM, CDR2 ANQGSEA, per germline. Here the CDR3 reads CSDYSRLHNTEAFF. The CDR3 DNA sequence: TGCAGCGATTACTCTCGACTACATAACACTGAAGCTTTCTTT. Drawing the rest from reference TRBV29-1 and TRBJ1-1, the complete variable domain is SAVISQKPSRDICQRGTSLTIQCQVDSQVTMMFWYRQQPGQSLTLIATANQGSEATYESGFVIDKFPISRPNLTFSTLTVSNMSPEDSSIYLCSDYSRLHNTEAFFGQGTRLTVV.

This clonotype was recorded at least ten times. This chain uses TRBV2 with TRBJ1-5, with TRBD1 identical over 8 bases. The CDR3 loop spans 15 amino acids. Looked up from germline, CDR1 is SNHLY and CDR2 is FYNNEI. After removal of 7 bases from V and 2 bases from J, the junction contained 7 bases not matched to a gene. The CDR3 reads CASNPGGEGNQPQHF. The CDR3 DNA sequence: TGTGCCAGCAACCCAGGGGGCGAGGGCAATCAGCCCCAGCATTTT.

The V gene is TRBV20-1, the J gene TRBJ2-5; tentative D call: TRBD2 (6 bases). Trimming pared 5 bases from V and 0 bases from J, leaving 19 bases between. Per the germline V gene, CDR1 is DFQATT and CDR2 is SNEGSKA (reference sequence). The CDR3 is 16 residues long. CDR3 coding DNA: TGCAGTGCTCGGGGTCTGACCCGGGAGTACCAAGAGACCCAGTACTTC. Translating it yields CSARGLTREYQETQYF.

This clonotype appeared a few times. The chain couples TRBV6-1 to TRBJ1-5, with D possibly TRBD1 on 6 matching bases. Trimming cost V 8 bases and J 2 bases, with 16 bases left between them. This CDR3 is 15 amino acids long. The germline V gene encodes CDR1 MNHNS and CDR2 SASEGT. DNA for the CDR3: TGTGCCAGCGATAGAGGGGGTTGGGGCAATCAGCCCCAGCATTTT. This translates into CASDRGGWGNQPQHF.